This T cell receptor beta chain was sequenced for a study of T cells in Graves' hyperthyroidism and ophthalmopathy. Researchers took RNA transcripts and amplified the TCR beta CDR3 regions from them. Researchers ran a first-round RT-PCR on the TCR CDR3 using the HTBI primer set. MiXCR, applied by TCRdb to the multiplex PCR reads, yields one record per CDR3 protein. This sample has more than 650,000 distinct CDR3 sequences, with 11% to 15% found just once. This clonotype has a handful of counts. One junction end disagrees with the germline gene, perhaps due to a read error. It was around 11 ml of fresh peripheral blood that supplied the PBMCs. This CDR3 has 11 amino acids. From germline, CDR1 is SGHRS and CDR2 YFSETQ.

The sequence was collected from a woman younger than 30 with Graves' hyperthyroidism. The chain couples TRBV5-1 to TRBJ2-7; unclear D gene. Specimen: blood. The CDR3 DNA follows: TGCGCCAGCAGCTTGGGCACCGAGCAGTCCTTC. Amino acids: CASSLGTEQSF.